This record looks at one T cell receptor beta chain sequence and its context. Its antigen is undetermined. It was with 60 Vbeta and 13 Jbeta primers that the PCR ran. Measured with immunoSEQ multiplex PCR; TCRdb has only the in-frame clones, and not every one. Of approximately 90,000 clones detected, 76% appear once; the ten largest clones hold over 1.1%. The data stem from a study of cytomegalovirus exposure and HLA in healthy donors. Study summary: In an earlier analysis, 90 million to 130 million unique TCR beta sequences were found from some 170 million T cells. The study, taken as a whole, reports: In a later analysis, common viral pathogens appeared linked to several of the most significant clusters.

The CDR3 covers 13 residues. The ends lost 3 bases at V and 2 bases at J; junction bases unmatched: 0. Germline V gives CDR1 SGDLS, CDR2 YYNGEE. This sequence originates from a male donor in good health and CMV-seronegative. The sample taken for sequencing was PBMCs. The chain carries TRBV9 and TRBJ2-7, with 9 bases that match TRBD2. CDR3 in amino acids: CASSGLAAYEQYF. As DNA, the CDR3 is TGTGCCAGCAGCGGACTAGCGGCCTACGAGCAGTACTTC. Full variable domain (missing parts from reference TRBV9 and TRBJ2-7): DSGVTQTPKHLITATGQRVTLRCSPRSGDLSVYWYQQSLDQGLQFLIQYYNGEERAKGNILERFSAQQFPDLHSELNLSSLELGDSALYFCASSGLAAYEQYFGPGTRLTVT.